A selection of T cell receptor beta chains follows, all from one sample in a study of cytomegalovirus exposure and HLA in healthy donors. Repertoires were generated with immunoSEQ multiplex PCR, while TCRdb's copy carries only in-frame clones and drops some. The sample contains more than 75,000 clones, around 79% of which appear only once. The specimen was PBMCs. The receptor set was obtained from a middle-aged woman in good health and CMV-seropositive. CDR3s include the opening cysteine and the closing phenylalanine or tryptophan.

j_call,v_call,cdr3_length,cdr3_aa
TRBJ1-2,TRBV4-1,18,CASSQESPAGQANYGYTF
TRBJ2-1,TRBV6-9,15,CASILGGPSYNEQFF
TRBJ2-5,TRBV18,13,CASSPTPGETQYF
TRBJ1-3,TRBV28,17,CASSIGQGSFYGNTIYF
TRBJ1-2,TRBV7-9,15,CASSPQGGGSRGYTF
TRBJ1-2,TRBV11-3,16,CASSFGRDRVNYGYTF
TRBJ2-7,TRBV7-2,17,CASSLAMWDRGSYEQYF
TRBJ2-2,TRBV5-6,13,CASRTGRTGELFF
TRBJ1-1,TRBV10-3,14,CAIRAHAVNTEAFF
TRBJ2-7,TRBV6-5,14,CASSPGTGNYEQYF
TRBJ2-3,TRBV5-6,15,CASSLETSGGDTQYF
TRBJ1-6,TRBV19,14,CASRVDRVSSPLHF
TRBJ1-3,TRBV5-1,17,CASSSGTGAVSGNTIYF
NA,TRBV10-2,16,CASSEVGGALPYEQYF
TRBJ2-7,TRBV28,15,CASSLGGTGSYEQYF
TRBJ1-1,TRBV20-1,11,CSRETNTEAFF
TRBJ1-5,TRBV6-5,15,CASTEKDRVHQPQHF
TRBJ1-1,TRBV19,14,CASSPTGANTEAFF
TRBJ2-7,TRBV15,15,CATSTQTAAPYEQYF
TRBJ1-2,TRBV28,12,CASSLVEYGYTF
TRBJ2-1,TRBV6-5,15,CASSSRGNSYNEQFF
TRBJ1-1,TRBV10-1,14,CASSEDSLNTEAFF
TRBJ1-2,TRBV12-5,15,CASGSSGARLYGYTF
TRBJ2-5,TRBV4-2,15,CASSPRDRGQETQYF
TRBJ1-1,TRBV18,14,CASSRPTGNTEAFF
TRBJ2-5,TRBV4-1,18,CASSQDPPGQERQETQYF
TRBJ1-5,TRBV28,14,CASRGDRGHQPQHF
TRBJ2-7,TRBV27,14,CASSLLSSDYEQYF
TRBJ1-1,TRBV6-5,15,CASSYSAGGNTEAFF
TRBJ2-7,TRBV10-3,13,CAISEFSGNEQYF
TRBJ2-7,TRBV27,17,CASSTTSTGYFSYEQYF
TRBJ2-7,TRBV27,11,CASSTGDEQYF
TRBJ1-1,TRBV28,16,CASSFSLGQAQTEAFF
TRBJ1-1,TRBV29-1,16,CSPKGQGRYEDTEAFF
TRBJ1-1,TRBV6-5,14,CASSQADRNTEAFF
TRBJ1-1,TRBV30,11,CAWDRRGQAFF
TRBJ1-5,TRBV18,17,CASSPMPTAYSNQPQHF